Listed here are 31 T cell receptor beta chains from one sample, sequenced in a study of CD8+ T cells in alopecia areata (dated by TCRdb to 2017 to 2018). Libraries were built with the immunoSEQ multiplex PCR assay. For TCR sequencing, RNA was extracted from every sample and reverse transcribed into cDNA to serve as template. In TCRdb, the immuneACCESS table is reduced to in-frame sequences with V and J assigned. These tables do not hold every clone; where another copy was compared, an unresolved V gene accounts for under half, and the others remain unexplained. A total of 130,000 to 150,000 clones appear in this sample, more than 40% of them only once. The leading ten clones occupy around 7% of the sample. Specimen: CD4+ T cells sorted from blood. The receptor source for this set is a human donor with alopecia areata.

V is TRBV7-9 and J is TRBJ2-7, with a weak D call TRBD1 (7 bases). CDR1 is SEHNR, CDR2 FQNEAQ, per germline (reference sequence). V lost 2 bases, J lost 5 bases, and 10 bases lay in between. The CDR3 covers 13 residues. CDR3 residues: CASSLTGEDEQYF. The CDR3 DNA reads TGTGCCAGCAGCTTAACAGGGGAGGACGAGCAGTACTTC.

The CDR3 protein is CSVASRFAEQFF. In DNA form, the CDR3 reads TGCAGCGTTGCTTCCCGGTTTGCTGAGCAGTTCTTC. The rearrangement links TRBV29-1 to TRBJ2-1, with D unclear. The CDR3 length is 12 residues. Trimming pared 4 bases from V and 9 bases from J, leaving 13 bases between. CDR1 is SQVTM, CDR2 ANQGSEA, per germline.

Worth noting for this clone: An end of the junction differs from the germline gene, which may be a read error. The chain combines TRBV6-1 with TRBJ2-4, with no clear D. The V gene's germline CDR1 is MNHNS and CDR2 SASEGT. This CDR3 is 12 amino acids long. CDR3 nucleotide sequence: TGTGCCAGCAGGGAAGTTGGGTCTATTCAGTACTTC. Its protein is CASREVGSIQYF.

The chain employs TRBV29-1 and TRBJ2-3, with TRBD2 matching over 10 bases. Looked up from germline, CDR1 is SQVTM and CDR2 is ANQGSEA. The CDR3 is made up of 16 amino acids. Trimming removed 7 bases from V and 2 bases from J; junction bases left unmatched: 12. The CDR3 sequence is CSAPAGGGLFTDTQYF. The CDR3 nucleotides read TGCAGCGCTCCAGCGGGAGGGGGCCTTTTCACAGATACGCAGTATTTT.

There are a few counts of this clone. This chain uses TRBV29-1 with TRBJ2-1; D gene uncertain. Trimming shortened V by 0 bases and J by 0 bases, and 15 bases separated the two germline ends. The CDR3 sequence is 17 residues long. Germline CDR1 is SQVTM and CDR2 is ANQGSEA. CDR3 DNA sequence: TGCAGCGTTGAAGATCGAGGAAGCAAGAGCTCCTACAATGAGCAGTTCTTC. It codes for CSVEDRGSKSSYNEQFF.

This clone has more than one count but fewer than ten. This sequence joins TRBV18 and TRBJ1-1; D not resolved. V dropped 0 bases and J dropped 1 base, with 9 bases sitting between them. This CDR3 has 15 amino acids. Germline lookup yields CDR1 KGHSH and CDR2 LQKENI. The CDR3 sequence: CASSPPWTENTEAFF. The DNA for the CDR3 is TGTGCCAGCTCACCACCATGGACGGAGAACACTGAAGCTTTCTTT.

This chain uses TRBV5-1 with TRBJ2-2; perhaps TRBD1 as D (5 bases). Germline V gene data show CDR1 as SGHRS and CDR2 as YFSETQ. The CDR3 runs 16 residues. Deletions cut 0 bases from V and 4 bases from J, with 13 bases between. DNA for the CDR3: TGCGCCAGCAGCTTGGACGGCCAGGGCCCCACCGGGGAGCTGTTTTTT. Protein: CASSLDGQGPTGELFF.

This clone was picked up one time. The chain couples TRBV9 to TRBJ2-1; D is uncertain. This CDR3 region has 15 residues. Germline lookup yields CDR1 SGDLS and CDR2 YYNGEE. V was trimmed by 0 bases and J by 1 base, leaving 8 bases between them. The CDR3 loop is CASSVGAVSYNEQFF. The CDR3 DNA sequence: TGTGCCAGCAGCGTAGGGGCAGTATCCTACAATGAGCAGTTCTTC.

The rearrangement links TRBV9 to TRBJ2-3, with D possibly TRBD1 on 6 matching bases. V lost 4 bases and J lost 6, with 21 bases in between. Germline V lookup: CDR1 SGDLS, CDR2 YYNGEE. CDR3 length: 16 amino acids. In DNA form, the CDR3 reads TGTGCCAGCAGCCTTACAGGGAGTCCCGATCGCGATACGCAGTATTTT. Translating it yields CASSLTGSPDRDTQYF.

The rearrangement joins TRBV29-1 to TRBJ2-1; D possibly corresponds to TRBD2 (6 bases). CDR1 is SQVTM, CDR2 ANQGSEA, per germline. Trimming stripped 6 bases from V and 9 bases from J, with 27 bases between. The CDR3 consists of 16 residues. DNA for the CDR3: TGCAGCGTCACAAGCAGGGACGGCGGGACCACTATTGAGCAGTTCTTC. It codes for CSVTSRDGGTTIEQFF.

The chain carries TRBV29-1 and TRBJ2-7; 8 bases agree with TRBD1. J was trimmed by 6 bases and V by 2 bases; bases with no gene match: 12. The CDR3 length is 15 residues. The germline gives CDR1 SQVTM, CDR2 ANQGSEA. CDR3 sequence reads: CSVENPGQAVAEQYF. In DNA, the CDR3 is TGCAGCGTTGAAAATCCGGGACAGGCTGTTGCCGAGCAGTACTTC.

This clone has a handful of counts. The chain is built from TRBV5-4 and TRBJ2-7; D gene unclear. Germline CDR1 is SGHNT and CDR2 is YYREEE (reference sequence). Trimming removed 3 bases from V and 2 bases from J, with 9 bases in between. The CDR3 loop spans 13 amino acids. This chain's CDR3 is CASSSPLTYEQYF. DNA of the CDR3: TGTGCCAGCAGCTCTCCACTGACCTACGAGCAGTACTTC.

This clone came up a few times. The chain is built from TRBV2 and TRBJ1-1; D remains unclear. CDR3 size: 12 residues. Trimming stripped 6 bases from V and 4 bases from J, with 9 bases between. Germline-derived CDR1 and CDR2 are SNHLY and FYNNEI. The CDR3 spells CASRITPTEAFF. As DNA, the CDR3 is TGTGCCAGCAGGATAACCCCCACTGAAGCTTTCTTT.

CDR3 DNA: TGCAGCGTTGCGCCCGAACTAGCTTTTTATCCCCGAGAGCAGTTCTTC. It translates to CSVAPELAFYPREQFF. This rearrangement joins TRBV29-1 to TRBJ2-1; D is possibly TRBD2 (6 bases). The CDR3 is made up of 16 amino acids. V was clipped by 4 bases and J by 10 bases, with 26 bases between them. Germline-derived CDR1 and CDR2 are SQVTM and ANQGSEA.

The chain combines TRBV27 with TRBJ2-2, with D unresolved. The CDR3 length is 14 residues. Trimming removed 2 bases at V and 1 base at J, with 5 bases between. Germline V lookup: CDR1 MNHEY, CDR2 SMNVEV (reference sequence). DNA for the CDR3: TGTGCCAGCAGTTTACTTTGGAACACCGGGGAGCTGTTTTTT. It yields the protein CASSLLWNTGELFF.

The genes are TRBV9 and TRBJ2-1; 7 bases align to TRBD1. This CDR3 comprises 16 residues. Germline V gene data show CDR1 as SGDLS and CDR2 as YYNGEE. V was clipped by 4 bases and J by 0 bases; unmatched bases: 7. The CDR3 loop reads CASSLLTGSSYNEQFF. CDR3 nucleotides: TGTGCCAGCAGCCTCCTGACAGGGAGCTCCTACAATGAGCAGTTCTTC.

CDR3 DNA: TGCAGTGCGGCGGGCACCGGGGAGCTGTTTTTT. Translation gives CSAAGTGELFF. The genes are TRBV20-1 and TRBJ2-2, with D perhaps TRBD2 (5 bases). Trimming removed 6 bases at V and 4 bases at J, with 6 bases between. CDR3 size: 11 residues. Per the germline V gene, CDR1 is DFQATT and CDR2 is SNEGSKA (reference sequence).

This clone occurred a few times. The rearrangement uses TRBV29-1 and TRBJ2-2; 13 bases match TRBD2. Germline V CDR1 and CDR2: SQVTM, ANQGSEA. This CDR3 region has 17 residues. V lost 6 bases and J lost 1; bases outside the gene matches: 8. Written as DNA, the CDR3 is TGCAGCGTAAACGGACTAGCGGGAGTGCAGAACACCGGGGAGCTGTTTTTT. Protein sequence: CSVNGLAGVQNTGELFF.

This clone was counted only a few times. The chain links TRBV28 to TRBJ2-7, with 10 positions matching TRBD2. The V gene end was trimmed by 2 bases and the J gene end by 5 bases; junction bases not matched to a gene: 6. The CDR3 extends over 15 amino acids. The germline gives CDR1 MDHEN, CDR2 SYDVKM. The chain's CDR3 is CASSLPSGSINEQYF. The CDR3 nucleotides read TGTGCCAGCAGTTTACCTAGCGGGAGTATCAACGAGCAGTACTTC.

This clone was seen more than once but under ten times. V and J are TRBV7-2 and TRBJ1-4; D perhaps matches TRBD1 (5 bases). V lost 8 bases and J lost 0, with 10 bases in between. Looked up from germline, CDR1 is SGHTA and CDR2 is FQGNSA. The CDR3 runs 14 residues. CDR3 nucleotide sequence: TGTGCCAGCGGACGGGGCGCAACTAATGAAAAACTGTTTTTT. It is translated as CASGRGATNEKLFF.

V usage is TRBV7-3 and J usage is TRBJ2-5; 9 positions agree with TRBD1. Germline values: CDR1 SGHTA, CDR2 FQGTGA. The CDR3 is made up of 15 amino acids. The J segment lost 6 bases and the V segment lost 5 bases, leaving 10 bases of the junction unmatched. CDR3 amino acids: CASSVDRDRDQTQYF. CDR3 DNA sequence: TGTGCCAGCAGCGTGGACCGGGACAGGGATCAGACCCAGTACTTC.

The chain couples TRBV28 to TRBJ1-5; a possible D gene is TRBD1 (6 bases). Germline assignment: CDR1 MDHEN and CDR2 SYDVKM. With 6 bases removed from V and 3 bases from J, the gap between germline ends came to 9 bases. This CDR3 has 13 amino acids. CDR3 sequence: CASSDRNNQPQHF. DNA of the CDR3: TGTGCCAGCAGCGACAGGAACAATCAGCCCCAGCATTTT. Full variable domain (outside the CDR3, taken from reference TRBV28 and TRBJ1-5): DVKVTQSSRYLVKRTGEKVFLECVQDMDHENMFWYRQDPGLGLRLIYFSYDVKMKEKGDIPEGYSVSREKKERFSLILESASTNQTSMYLCASSDRNNQPQHFGDGTRLSIL.

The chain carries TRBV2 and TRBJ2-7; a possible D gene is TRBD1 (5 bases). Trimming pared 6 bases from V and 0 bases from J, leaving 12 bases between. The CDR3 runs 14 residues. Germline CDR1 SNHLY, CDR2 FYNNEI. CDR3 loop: CASRATGSSYEQYF. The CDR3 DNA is TGTGCCAGCAGAGCCACAGGTAGCTCCTACGAGCAGTACTTC.

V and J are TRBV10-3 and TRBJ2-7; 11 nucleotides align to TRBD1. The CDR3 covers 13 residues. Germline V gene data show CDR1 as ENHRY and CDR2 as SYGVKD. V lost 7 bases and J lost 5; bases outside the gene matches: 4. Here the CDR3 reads CAITGQGANEQYF. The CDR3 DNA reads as TGTGCCATCACTGGACAGGGGGCAAACGAGCAGTACTTC.

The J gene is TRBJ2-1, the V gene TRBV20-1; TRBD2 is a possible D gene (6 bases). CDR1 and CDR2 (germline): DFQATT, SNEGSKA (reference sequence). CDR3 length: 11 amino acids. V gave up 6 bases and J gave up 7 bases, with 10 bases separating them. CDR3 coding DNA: TGCAGTGCAAAACTAGCTAATGAGCAGTTCTTC. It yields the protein CSAKLANEQFF.

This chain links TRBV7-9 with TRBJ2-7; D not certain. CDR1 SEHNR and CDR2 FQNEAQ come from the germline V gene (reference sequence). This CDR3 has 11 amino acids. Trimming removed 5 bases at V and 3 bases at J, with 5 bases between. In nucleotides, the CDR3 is TGTGCCAGCAGCGGAAGCTACGAGCAGTACTTC. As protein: CASSGSYEQYF.

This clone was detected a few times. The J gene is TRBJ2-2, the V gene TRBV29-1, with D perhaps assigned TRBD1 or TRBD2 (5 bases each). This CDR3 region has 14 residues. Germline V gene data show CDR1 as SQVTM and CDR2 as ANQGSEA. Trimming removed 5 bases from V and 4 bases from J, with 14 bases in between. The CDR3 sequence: CSVLAGTVTGELFF. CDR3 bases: TGCAGCGTTCTAGCAGGGACGGTCACCGGGGAGCTGTTTTTT.

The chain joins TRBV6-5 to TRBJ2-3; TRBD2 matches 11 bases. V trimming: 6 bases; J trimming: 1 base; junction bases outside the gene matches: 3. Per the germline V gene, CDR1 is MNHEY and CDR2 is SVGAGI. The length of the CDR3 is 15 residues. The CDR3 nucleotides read TGTGCCAGCAGCGCGACTAGCGGGGGCACAGATACGCAGTATTTT. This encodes CASSATSGGTDTQYF.

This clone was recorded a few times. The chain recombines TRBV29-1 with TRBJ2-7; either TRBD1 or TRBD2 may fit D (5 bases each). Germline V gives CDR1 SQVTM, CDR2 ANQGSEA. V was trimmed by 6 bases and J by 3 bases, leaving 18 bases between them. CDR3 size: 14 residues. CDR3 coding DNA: TGCAGCGTGGGGGACCGGCGGGTAAACTACGAGCAGTACTTC. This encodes CSVGDRRVNYEQYF.

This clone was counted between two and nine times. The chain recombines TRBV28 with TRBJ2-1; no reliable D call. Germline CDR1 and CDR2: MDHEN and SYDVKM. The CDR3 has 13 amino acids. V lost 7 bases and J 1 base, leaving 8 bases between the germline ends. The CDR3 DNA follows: TGTGCCAGCACCCTCCCATCCTACAATGAGCAGTTCTTC. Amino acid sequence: CASTLPSYNEQFF.

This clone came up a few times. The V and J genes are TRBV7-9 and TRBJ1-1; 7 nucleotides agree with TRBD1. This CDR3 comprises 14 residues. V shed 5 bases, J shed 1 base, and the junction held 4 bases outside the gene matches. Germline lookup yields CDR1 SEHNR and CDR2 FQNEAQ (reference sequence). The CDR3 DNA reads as TGTGCCAGCAGCGTGACAGGGTGGAACACTGAAGCTTTCTTT. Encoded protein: CASSVTGWNTEAFF. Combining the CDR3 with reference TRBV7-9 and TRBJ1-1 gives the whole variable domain DTGVSQNPRHKITKRGQNVTFRCDPISEHNRLYWYRQTLGQGPEFLTYFQNEAQLEKSRLLSDRFSAERPKGSFSTLEIQRTEQGDSAMYLCASSVTGWNTEAFFGQGTRLTVV.